These 10 T cell receptor beta chains originate from one sample sequenced in a study of CD8+CD57+ T cells in acquired aplastic anemia. For CDR3 and TCR beta VDJ profiling, genomic DNA was the template used. TCRdb recomputed calls from the reads with MiXCR, one row per CDR3 protein. The sample shows hundreds of thousands of distinct CDR3 sequences, 55% to 75% of them seen only once. Material for sequencing was sorted CD4+, CD8+, or CD8+CD57+ T cells (not recorded which) from PBMCs. All receptors derive from a human donor in good health, serving as a control.

The chain carries TRBV25-1 and TRBJ2-1; no definite D call. CDR3 length: 12 residues. V shed 7 bases and J shed 2 bases, with 6 bases lying between them. From germline, CDR1 is MGHDK and CDR2 SYGVNS. CDR3 amino acids: CASTTAYNEQFF. The CDR3 nucleotides are TGTGCCAGCACAACCGCCTACAATGAGCAGTTCTTC.

The chain recombines TRBV12-3 or TRBV12-4 with TRBJ2-5, with 7 bases matching TRBD2. The J call may be mistaken, given a closer DNA end match to TRBJ2-4. The CDR3 has 14 amino acids. The CDR3 is CASSQTSSKNIQYF. CDR3 in DNA: TGTGCCAGCAGTCAGACTAGCTCCAAAAACATTCAGTACTTC.

The V and J genes are TRBV7-9 and TRBJ2-5; D call uncertain. This CDR3 is 15 amino acids long. V gave up 0 bases and J gave up 6 bases, with 14 bases separating them. The germline gives CDR1 SEHNR, CDR2 FQNEAQ (reference sequence). The CDR3 bases are TGTGCCAGCAGCTTAGCACTGGTGCCCGAAAAGACCCAGTACTTC. This sequence encodes CASSLALVPEKTQYF.

In its sample, this clonotype was seen many times. This chain connects TRBV15 to TRBJ2-1; D gene uncertain. Germline V lookup: CDR1 LNHNV, CDR2 YYDKDF (reference sequence). Between the trimmed V and J ends, which lost 6 bases and 6 bases, there was a span of 12 bases. The CDR3 has 13 residues. CDR3 nucleotides: TGTGCCACCAGGGAGTTGAGTATCAATGAGCAGTTCTTC. This translates into CATRELSINEQFF.

This clonotype was observed once. A much larger clonotype is one base distant, so this may be a read error. The chain couples TRBV7-2 to TRBJ1-5; TRBD1 aligns across 7 bases. The CDR3 extends over 15 amino acids. Germline loops: CDR1 SGHTA, CDR2 FQGNSA. This CDR3 reads CASSPTGRANQHQHF. As DNA, the CDR3 is TGTGCCAGCAGCCCGACAGGGAGGGCTAATCAGCACCAGCATTTT. Complete variable domain (other parts from reference TRBV7-2 and TRBJ1-5): GAGVSQSPSNKVTEKGKDVELRCDPISGHTALYWYRQSLGQGLEFLIYFQGNSAPDKSGLPSDRFSAERTGGSVSTLTIQRTQQEDSAVYLCASSPTGRANQHQHFGDGTRLSIL.

Concerning this clonotype itself: One junction end does not reproduce the germline sequence, and a read error may be involved. The chain recombines TRBV10-3 with TRBJ2-7; TRBD2 matches at 8 bases. There are 14 residues in the CDR3. The germline CDR1 and CDR2 sequences are ENHRY and SYGVKD. The CDR3 DNA is TGTGCCAGCTGCGTCTCGGGACTAGTCTACGCGCAGTACTTC. Its translation is CASCVSGLVYAQYF.

This sequence joins TRBV11-2 and TRBJ2-5, with 7 bases matching TRBD1. Germline values: CDR1 SGHAT, CDR2 FQNNGV. This CDR3 spans 13 amino acids. The V and J ends lost 6 bases and 5 bases, in that order; junction bases with no gene match: 6. CDR3 bases: TGTGCCAGCAGTGGACAGGTAGGTGAGACCCAGTACTTC. This sequence encodes CASSGQVGETQYF.

The genes are TRBV7-2 and TRBJ1-2; 7 positions match TRBD1. The CDR3 loop spans 17 amino acids. V dropped 2 bases and J dropped 7; count of bases not matched to a gene: 16. Germline V gene data show CDR1 as SGHTA and CDR2 as FQGNSA. As DNA, the CDR3 is TGTGCCAGCAGCTTACGACTTCTGACCACAGGGGAGGTTGGCTACACCTTC. Its protein product is CASSLRLLTTGEVGYTF.

The chain recombines TRBV20-1 with TRBJ2-3; D is possibly TRBD2 (6 bases). Looked up from germline, CDR1 is DFQATT and CDR2 is SNEGSKA (reference sequence). The CDR3 totals 14 residues. CDR3 sequence: CSATRGSGSDTQYF. CDR3 bases: TGCAGCGCCACCCGGGGAAGCGGGTCAGATACGCAGTATTTT.

This clonotype was counted many times. This chain uses TRBV5-1 with TRBJ2-7, with D perhaps assigned TRBD1 or TRBD2 (5 bases each). CDR3 length equals 14 residues. From germline, CDR1 is SGHRS and CDR2 YFSETQ. Trimming pared 2 bases from V and 4 bases from J, leaving 13 bases between. The CDR3, as DNA: TGCGCCAGCAGCTTCCGGGACGGTTTGTACGAGCAGTACTTC. Protein sequence: CASSFRDGLYEQYF.